What follows are 5 T cell receptor beta chains derived from one specimen sequenced in a study. Using its own MiXCR run on the 5' RACE reads, TCRdb lists one record per CDR3 protein. The data show about 55,000 distinct CDR3 sequences, with under 20% seen just once and under 3% held by the top ten. Material for sequencing was naive CD4+ T cells sorted from blood. Documented subset: naive CD4+ T cells, CD4+CD45RA+CD25-. The receptors originated from a female donor with breast cancer.

The chain carries TRBV6-2 or TRBV6-3 and TRBJ2-5; 11 bases match TRBD2. V shed 4 bases, J shed 5 bases, and the junction held 6 bases outside the gene matches. The germline V gene encodes CDR1 MNHEY and CDR2 SVGEGT. The CDR3 sequence is 15 residues long. Here the CDR3 DNA reads TGTGCCAGCAGTTTGTCCGGGACTAGCGGTGAGACCCAGTACTTC. It codes for CASSLSGTSGETQYF.

This clonotype was detected a few times. The chain recombines TRBV7-9 with TRBJ2-5; D gene unclear. The germline V gene encodes CDR1 SEHNR and CDR2 FQNEAQ (reference sequence). This CDR3 comprises 10 residues. V was cut by 7 bases and J by 5 bases, with 5 bases left in between. The CDR3: CASITETQYF. Written as DNA, the CDR3 is TGTGCCAGCATAACGGAGACCCAGTACTTC.

This clonotype was counted ten times or more. The chain carries TRBV29-1 and TRBJ1-5; D gene uncertain. The ends were cut back, 3 bases at V and 7 bases at J, with 16 bases in the middle. CDR3 length: 14 amino acids. Looked up from germline, CDR1 is SQVTM and CDR2 is ANQGSEA. CDR3: CSVETAGVGQPQHF. The CDR3 DNA reads TGCAGCGTTGAGACGGCAGGAGTGGGACAGCCCCAGCATTTT.

The rearrangement links TRBV27 to TRBJ1-6, with D unclear. The germline V gene has CDR1 MNHEY and CDR2 SMNVEV (reference sequence). V lost 4 bases and J 0 bases, leaving 13 bases between the germline ends. The CDR3 runs 17 residues. CDR3 residues: CASSSGPSSSYNSPLHF. In nucleotides, the CDR3 is TGTGCCAGCAGTTCCGGGCCGTCAAGCTCCTATAATTCACCCCTCCACTTT.

In this sample, this clonotype turned up a few times. This chain uses TRBV6-6 with TRBJ1-5; 11 nucleotides line up with TRBD1. Germline lookup yields CDR1 MNHNY and CDR2 SVGAGI (reference sequence). Trimming cost V 7 bases and J 9 bases; bases outside gene matches: 8. The CDR3 extends over 14 amino acids. CDR3 protein: CASNAGTGGSPQHF. CDR3 sequence (DNA): TGTGCCAGCAATGCCGGGACAGGGGGTTCGCCCCAGCATTTT.